This is a list of T cell receptor beta chains from one sample in a study of OX40 agonist ivuxolimab in advanced cancers. Some clones are missing from TCRdb's copy, which holds only in-frame ones; the method was immunoSEQ multiplex PCR. The sample has 45,000 to 65,000 clones; almost 90% are singletons. Sequenced material: CD4+ or CD8+ T cells sorted from blood, taken in a trial of the OX40 agonist ivuxolimab. These receptors were taken from an adult with an advanced solid tumor such as melanoma, head and neck, liver or kidney cancer. Each CDR3 is given without its conserved first and last residue.

ASSPRSGVHEQY TRBJ2-7 TRBV18
ASSFREDTQY TRBJ2-3 TRBV7-9
ASSPLAGGPGELF TRBJ2-2 TRBV7-9
ASSPGTYEKLF TRBJ1-4 TRBV28
ASSVRIDRGILDTQY TRBJ2-3 TRBV6-1
ASSFGQSSNQPQH TRBJ1-5 TRBV5-6
ASSLEILNEQF TRBJ2-1 TRBV28
ASARSGQGLLEQY TRBJ2-7 TRBV28
ASSSPGPAGGVEQY TRBJ2-7 TRBV5-4
ASSLDRGGRDEQY TRBJ2-7 TRBV4-1
ATSRDRGNEKLF TRBJ1-4 TRBV15
ASRSVTGDKNEQY TRBJ2-7 TRBV19
ASSPQGVTTDTQY TRBJ2-3 TRBV5-1
ASSLVGQAYSGANVLT TRBJ2-6 TRBV5-1
ASSTGPFGELF TRBJ2-2 TRBV2
ASSQDWSGIGTDTQY TRBJ2-3 TRBV4-1
ARTLIRGHMY TRBJ2-7 TRBV19
ASPPGGSMRQETQY TRBJ2-5 TRBV6-6